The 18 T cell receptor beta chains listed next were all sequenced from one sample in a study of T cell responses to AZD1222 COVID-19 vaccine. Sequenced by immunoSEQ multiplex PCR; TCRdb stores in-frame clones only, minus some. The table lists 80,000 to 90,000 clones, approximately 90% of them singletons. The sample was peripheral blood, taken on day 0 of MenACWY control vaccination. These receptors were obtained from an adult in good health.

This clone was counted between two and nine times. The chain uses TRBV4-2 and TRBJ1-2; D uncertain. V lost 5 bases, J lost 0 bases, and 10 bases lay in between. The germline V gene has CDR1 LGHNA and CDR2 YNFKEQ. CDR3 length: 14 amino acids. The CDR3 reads CASSSDLANYGYTF. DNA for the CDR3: TGTGCCAGCAGCAGCGATCTAGCTAACTATGGCTACACCTTC.

This chain's CDR3 is CASSRGQETQYF. The CDR3 nucleotides read TGCGCCAGCAGCAGGGGTCAAGAGACCCAGTACTTC. This chain connects TRBV10-2 to TRBJ2-5; TRBD1 might be the D (6 bases). The CDR3 is 12 residues long. Germline-derived CDR1 and CDR2 are WSHSY and SAAADI. V shed 6 bases and J shed 2 bases, with 7 bases lying between them.

The CDR3 coding sequence is TGTGCCATCAGCGAGGGACAGGGGGCGACTGGAAACACCATATATTTT. This encodes CAISEGQGATGNTIYF. J is TRBJ1-3 and V is TRBV10-3; 12 positions agree with TRBD1. CDR1 and CDR2 (germline): ENHRY, SYGVKD. The CDR3 has 16 amino acids. The V gene end was trimmed by 6 bases and the J gene end by 2 bases; junction bases not matched to a gene: 5.

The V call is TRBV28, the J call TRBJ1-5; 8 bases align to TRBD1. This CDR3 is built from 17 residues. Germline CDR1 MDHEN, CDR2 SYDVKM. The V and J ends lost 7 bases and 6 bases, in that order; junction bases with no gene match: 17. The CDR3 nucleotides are TGTGCCAGCAACCTTTCGACCAAGGACAGGGTGCGTCAGCCCCAGCATTTT. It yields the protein CASNLSTKDRVRQPQHF.

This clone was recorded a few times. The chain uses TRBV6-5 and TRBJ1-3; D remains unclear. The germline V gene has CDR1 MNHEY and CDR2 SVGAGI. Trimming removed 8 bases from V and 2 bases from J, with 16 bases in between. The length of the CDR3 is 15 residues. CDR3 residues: CASRRSQEPGNTIYF. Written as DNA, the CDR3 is TGTGCCAGCCGTAGATCTCAGGAACCTGGAAACACCATATATTTT.

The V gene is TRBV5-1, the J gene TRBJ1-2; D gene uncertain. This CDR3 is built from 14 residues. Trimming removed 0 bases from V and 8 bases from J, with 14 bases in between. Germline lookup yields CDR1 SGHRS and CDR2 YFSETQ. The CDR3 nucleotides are TGCGCCAGCAGCTTGGCCAAGGGTGGAGGGGGCTACACCTTC. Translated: CASSLAKGGGGYTF.

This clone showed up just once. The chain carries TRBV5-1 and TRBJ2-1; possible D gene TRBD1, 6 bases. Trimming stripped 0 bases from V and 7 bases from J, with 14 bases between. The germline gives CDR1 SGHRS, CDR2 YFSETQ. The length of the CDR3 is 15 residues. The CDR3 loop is CASSLGTDYRNEQFF. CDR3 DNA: TGCGCCAGCAGCTTGGGGACAGACTACCGGAATGAGCAGTTCTTC.

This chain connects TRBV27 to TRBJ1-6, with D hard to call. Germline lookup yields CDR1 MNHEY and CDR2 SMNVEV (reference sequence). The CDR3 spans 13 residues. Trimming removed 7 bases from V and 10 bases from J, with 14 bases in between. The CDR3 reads CASTGLSGSPLHF. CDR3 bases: TGTGCCAGCACCGGGTTATCAGGATCACCCCTCCACTTT.

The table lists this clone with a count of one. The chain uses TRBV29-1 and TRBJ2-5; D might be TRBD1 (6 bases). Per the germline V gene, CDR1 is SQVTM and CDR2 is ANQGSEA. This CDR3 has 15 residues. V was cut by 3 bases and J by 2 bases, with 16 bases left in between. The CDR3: CSVEGASGRQETQYF. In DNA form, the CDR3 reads TGCAGCGTTGAGGGGGCCAGCGGACGACAAGAGACCCAGTACTTC.

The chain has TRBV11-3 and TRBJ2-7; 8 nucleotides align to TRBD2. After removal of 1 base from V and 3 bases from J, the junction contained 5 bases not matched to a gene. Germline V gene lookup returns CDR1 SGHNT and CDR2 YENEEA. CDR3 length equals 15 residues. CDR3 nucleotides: TGTGCCAGCAGCTTAGGAGGTAGCGGGGACTACGAGCAGTACTTC. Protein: CASSLGGSGDYEQYF.

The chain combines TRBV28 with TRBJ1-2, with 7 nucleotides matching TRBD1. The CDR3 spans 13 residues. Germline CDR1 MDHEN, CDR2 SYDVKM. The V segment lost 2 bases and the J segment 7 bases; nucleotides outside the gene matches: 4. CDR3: CASSLLGGFGYTF. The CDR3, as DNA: TGTGCCAGCAGTTTACTAGGGGGCTTTGGCTACACCTTC.

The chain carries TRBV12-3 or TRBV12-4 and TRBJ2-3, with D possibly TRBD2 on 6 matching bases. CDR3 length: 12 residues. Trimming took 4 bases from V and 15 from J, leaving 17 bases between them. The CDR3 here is CASSWTTETIYF. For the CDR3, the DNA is TGTGCCAGCAGTTGGACTACGGAAACCATTTATTTT.

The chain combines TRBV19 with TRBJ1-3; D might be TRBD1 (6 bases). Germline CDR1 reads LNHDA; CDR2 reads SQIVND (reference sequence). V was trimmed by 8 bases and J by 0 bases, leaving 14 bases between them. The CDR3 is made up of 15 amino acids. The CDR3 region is CASSTPTGSGNTIYF. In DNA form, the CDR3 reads TGTGCCAGTTCCACCCCGACAGGCTCTGGAAACACCATATATTTT. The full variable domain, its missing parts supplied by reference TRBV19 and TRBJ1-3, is DGGITQSPKYLFRKEGQNVTLSCEQNLNHDAMYWYRQDPGQGLRLIYYSQIVNDFQKGDIAEGYSVSREKKESFPLTVTSAQKNPTAFYLCASSTPTGSGNTIYFGEGSWLTVV.

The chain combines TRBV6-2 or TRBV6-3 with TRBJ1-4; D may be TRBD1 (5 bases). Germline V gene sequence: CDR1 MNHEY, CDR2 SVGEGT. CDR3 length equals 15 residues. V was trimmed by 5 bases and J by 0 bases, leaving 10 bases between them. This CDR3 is CASSRTGATNEKLFF. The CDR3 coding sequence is TGTGCCAGCAGTCGAACAGGAGCAACTAATGAAAAACTGTTTTTT.

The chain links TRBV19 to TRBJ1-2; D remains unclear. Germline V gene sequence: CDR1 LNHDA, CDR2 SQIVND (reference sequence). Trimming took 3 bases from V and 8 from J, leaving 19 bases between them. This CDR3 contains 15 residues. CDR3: CASSILATGLGGYTF. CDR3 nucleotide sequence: TGTGCCAGTAGTATCCTTGCGACGGGTTTGGGGGGCTACACCTTC.

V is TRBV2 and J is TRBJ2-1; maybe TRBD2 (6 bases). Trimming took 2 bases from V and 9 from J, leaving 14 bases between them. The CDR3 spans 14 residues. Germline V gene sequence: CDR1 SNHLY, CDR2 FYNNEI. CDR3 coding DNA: TGTGCCAGCAGTGAACAGGGAACCGGGGGTGAGCAGTTCTTC. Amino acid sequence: CASSEQGTGGEQFF. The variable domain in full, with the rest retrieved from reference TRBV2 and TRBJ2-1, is EPEVTQTPSHQVTQMGQEVILRCVPISNHLYFYWYRQILGQKVEFLVSFYNNEISEKSEIFDDQFSVERPDGSNFTLKIRSTKLEDSAMYFCASSEQGTGGEQFFGPGTRLTVL.

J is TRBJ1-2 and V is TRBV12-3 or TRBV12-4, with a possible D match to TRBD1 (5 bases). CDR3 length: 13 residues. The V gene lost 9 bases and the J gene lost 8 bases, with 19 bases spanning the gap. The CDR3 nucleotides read TGTGCCAGTTCCTGGCGGGGGGAGGGAGGCTACACCTTC. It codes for CASSWRGEGGYTF.

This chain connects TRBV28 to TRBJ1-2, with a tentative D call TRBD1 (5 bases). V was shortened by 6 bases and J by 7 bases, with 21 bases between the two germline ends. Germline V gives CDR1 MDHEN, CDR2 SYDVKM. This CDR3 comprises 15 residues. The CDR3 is CASSGGAGALGGYTF. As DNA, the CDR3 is TGTGCCAGCAGCGGGGGAGCCGGGGCATTGGGTGGCTACACCTTC.